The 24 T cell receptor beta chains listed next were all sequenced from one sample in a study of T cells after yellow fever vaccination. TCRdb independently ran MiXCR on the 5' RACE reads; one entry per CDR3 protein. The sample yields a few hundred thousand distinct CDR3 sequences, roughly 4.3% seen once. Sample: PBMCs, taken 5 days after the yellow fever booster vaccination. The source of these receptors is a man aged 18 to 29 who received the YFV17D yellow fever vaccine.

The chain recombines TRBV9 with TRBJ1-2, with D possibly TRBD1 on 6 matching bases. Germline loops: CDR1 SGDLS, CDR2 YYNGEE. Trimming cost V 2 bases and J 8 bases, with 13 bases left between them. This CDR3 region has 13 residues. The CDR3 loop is CASSVQGISGYTF. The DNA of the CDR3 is TGTGCCAGCAGCGTCCAGGGGATCAGCGGCTACACCTTC.

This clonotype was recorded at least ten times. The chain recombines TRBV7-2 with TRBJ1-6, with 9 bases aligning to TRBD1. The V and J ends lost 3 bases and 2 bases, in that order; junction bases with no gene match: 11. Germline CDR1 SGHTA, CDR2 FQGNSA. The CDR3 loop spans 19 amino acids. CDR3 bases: TGTGCCAGCAGCTTTGGTGGGGACAGGGTGAGAACCTATAATTCACCCCTCCACTTT. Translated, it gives CASSFGGDRVRTYNSPLHF.

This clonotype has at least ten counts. CDR3: CASSYGDRGGNQPQHF. CDR3 DNA sequence: TGTGCCAGCAGTTACGGAGACAGGGGCGGTAATCAGCCCCAGCATTTT. The V and J genes are TRBV6-2 or TRBV6-3 and TRBJ1-5; 8 bases line up with TRBD1. Looked up from germline, CDR1 is MNHEY and CDR2 is SVGEGT. The ends lost 2 bases at V and 4 bases at J; junction bases unmatched: 7. The CDR3 spans 16 residues.

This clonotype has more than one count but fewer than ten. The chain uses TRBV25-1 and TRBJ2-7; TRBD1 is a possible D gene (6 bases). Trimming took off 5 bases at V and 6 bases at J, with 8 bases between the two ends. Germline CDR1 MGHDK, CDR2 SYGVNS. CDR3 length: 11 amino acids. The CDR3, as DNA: TGTGCCAGCAGTCAGGGGACCGAGCAGTACGTC. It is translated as CASSQGTEQYV.

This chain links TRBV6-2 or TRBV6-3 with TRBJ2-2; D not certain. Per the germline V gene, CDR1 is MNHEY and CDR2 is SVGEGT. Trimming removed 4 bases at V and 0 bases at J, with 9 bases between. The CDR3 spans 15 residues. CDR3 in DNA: TGTGCCAGCAGTTTCCAGTCGGCGAACACCGGGGAGCTGTTTTTT. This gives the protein CASSFQSANTGELFF.

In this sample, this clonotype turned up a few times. CDR3 in DNA: TGTGCCAGCAGCTCCTCACAGGGGATCTACGAGCAGTACTTC. It encodes CASSSSQGIYEQYF. The V and J genes are TRBV5-4 and TRBJ2-7; 7 bases are a match to TRBD1. CDR3 length: 14 residues. Trimming took 3 bases from V and 3 from J; bases not matched to a gene: 6. Germline-derived CDR1 and CDR2 are SGHNT and YYREEE (reference sequence). Variable domain in full (rest from reference TRBV5-4 and TRBJ2-7): ETGVTQSPTHLIKTRGQQVTLRCSSQSGHNTVSWYQQALGQGPQFIFQYYREEENGRGNFPPRFSGLQFPNYSSELNVNALELDDSALYLCASSSSQGIYEQYFGPGTRLTVT.

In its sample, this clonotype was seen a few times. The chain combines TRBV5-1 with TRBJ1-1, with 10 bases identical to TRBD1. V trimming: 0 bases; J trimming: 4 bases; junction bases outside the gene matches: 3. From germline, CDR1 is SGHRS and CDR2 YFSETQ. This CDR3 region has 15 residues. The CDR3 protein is CASSLDGTGATEAFF. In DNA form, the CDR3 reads TGCGCCAGCAGCTTGGATGGGACAGGGGCCACTGAAGCTTTCTTT.

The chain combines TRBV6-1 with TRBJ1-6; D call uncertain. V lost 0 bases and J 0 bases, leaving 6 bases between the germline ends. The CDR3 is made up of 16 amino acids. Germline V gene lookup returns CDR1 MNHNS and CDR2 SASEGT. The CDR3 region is CASSEASFSYNSPLHF. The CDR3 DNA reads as TGTGCCAGCAGTGAAGCGAGTTTCTCCTATAATTCACCCCTCCACTTT.

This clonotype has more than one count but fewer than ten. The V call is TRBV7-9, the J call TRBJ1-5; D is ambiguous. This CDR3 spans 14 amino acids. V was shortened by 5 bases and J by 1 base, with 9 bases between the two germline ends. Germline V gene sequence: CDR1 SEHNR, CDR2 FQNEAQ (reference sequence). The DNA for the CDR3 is TGTGCCAGCAGCGATACGGACAGCAATCAGCCCCAGCATTTT. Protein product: CASSDTDSNQPQHF. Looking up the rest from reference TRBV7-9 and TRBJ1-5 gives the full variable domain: DTGVSQNPRHKITKRGQNVTFRCDPISEHNRLYWYRQTLGQGPEFLTYFQNEAQLEKSRLLSDRFSAERPKGSFSTLEIQRTEQGDSAMYLCASSDTDSNQPQHFGDGTRLSIL.

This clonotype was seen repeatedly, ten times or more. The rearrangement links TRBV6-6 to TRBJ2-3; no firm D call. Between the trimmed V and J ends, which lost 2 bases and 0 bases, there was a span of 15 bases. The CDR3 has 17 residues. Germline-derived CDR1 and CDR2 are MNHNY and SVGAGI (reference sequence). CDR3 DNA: TGTGCCAGCAGTTACCCCAGAGAAGGGTCTAGCACAGATACGCAGTATTTT. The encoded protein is CASSYPREGSSTDTQYF.

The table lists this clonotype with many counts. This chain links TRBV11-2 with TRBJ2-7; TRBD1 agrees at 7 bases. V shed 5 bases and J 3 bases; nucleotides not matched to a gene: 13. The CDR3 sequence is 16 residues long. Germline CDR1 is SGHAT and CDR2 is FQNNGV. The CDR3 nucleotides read TGTGCCAGCAGCCCCCGGGCAGGGGGATATTTCTACGAGCAGTACTTC. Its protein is CASSPRAGGYFYEQYF.

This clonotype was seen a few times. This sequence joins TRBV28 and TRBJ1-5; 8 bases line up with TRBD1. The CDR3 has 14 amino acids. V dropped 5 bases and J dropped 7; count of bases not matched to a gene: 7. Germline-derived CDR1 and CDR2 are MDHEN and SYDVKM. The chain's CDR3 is CASSPLDRVQPQHF. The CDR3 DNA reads TGTGCCAGCAGTCCCCTGGACAGGGTACAGCCCCAGCATTTT.

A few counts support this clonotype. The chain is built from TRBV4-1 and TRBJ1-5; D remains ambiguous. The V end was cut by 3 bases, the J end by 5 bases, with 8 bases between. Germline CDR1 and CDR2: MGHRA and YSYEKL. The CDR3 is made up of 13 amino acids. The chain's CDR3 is CASSHSADQPQHF. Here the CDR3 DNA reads TGCGCCAGCAGCCATTCAGCAGATCAGCCCCAGCATTTT.

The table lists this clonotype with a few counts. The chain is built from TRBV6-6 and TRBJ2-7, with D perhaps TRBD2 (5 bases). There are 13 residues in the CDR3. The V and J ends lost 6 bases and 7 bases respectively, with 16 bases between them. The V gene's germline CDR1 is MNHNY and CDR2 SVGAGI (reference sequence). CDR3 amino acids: CASSTWETGEQYV. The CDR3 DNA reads TGTGCCAGCAGCACCTGGGAGACGGGAGAGCAGTACGTC.

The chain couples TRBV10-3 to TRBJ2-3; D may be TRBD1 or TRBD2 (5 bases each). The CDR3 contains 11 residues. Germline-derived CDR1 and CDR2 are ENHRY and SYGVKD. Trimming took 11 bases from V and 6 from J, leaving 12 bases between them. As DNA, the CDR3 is TGTGCCGTCACAGGACTGGATACGCAGTATTTT. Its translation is CAVTGLDTQYF.

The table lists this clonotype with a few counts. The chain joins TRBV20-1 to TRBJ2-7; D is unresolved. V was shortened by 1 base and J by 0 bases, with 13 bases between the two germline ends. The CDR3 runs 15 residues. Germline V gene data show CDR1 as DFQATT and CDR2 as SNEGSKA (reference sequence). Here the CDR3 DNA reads TGCAGTGCTAGAGCTTGGGCTCCCCTCTCCTACGAGCAGTACTTC. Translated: CSARAWAPLSYEQYF.

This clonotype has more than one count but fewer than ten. The CDR3 spells CASTRTGGPYNSPLHF. In DNA form, the CDR3 reads TGTGCCAGTACCCGGACAGGAGGACCCTATAATTCACCCCTCCACTTT. The rearrangement uses TRBV19 and TRBJ1-6, with 7 bases matching TRBD1. The J segment lost 2 bases and the V segment lost 7 bases, leaving 8 bases of the junction unmatched. Germline CDR1 is LNHDA and CDR2 is SQIVND (reference sequence). The CDR3 contains 16 residues.

In nucleotides, the CDR3 is TGTGCCAGCAGCCAACAGACAGGGCAGGAAGCTTTCTTT. Its translation: CASSQQTGQEAFF. J is TRBJ1-1 and V is TRBV7-2, with TRBD1 identical over 7 bases. Unmatched junction bases numbered 8, after V lost 5 bases and J lost 8 bases. There are 13 residues in the CDR3. The germline CDR1 and CDR2 sequences are SGHTA and FQGNSA.

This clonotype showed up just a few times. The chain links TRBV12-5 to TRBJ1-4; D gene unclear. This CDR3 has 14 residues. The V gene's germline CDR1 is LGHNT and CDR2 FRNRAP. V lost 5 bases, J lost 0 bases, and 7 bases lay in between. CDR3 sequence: CASGRGTTNEKLFF. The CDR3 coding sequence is TGTGCTAGTGGTCGAGGGACAACTAATGAAAAACTGTTTTTT. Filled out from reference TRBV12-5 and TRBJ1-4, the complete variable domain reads DARVTQTPRHKVTEMGQEVTMRCQPILGHNTVFWYRQTMMQGLELLAYFRNRAPLDDSGMPKDRFSAEMPDATLATLKIQPSEPRDSAVYFCASGRGTTNEKLFFGSGTQLSVL.

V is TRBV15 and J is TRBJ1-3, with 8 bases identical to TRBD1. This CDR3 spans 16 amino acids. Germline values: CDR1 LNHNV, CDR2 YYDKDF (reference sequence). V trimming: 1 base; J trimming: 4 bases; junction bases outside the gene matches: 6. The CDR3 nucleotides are TGTGCCACCAGCAGAGCAATAGGGACAGGCGGAAACACCATATATTTT. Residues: CATSRAIGTGGNTIYF.

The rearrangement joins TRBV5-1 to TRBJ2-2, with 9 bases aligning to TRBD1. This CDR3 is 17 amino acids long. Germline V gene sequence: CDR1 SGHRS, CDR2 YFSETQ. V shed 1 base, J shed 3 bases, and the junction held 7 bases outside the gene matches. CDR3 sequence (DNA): TGCGCCAGCAGCTTGAGGGGACAGGGTTGGGACACCGGGGAGCTGTTTTTT. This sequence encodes CASSLRGQGWDTGELFF.

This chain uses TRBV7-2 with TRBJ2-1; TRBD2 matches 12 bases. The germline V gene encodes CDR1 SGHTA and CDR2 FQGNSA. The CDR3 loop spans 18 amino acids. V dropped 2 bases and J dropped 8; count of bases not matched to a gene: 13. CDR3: CASSLYSVLAGGPDEQFF. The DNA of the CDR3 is TGTGCCAGCAGCTTATATAGTGTGCTAGCGGGGGGGCCCGATGAGCAGTTCTTC.

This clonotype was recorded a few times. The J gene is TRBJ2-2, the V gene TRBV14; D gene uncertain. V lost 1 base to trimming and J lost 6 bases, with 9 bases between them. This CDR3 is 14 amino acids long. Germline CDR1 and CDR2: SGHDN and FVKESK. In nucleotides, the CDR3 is TGTGCCAGCAGCCAAGTGGAGATCTCCGGGGAGCTGTTTTTT. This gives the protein CASSQVEISGELFF.

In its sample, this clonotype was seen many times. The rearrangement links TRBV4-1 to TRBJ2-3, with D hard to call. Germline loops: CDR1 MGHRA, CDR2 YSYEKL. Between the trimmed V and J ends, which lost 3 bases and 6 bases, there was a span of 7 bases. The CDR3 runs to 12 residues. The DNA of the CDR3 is TGCGCCAGCAGCCAGGGTCCGGATACGCAGTATTTT. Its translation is CASSQGPDTQYF.